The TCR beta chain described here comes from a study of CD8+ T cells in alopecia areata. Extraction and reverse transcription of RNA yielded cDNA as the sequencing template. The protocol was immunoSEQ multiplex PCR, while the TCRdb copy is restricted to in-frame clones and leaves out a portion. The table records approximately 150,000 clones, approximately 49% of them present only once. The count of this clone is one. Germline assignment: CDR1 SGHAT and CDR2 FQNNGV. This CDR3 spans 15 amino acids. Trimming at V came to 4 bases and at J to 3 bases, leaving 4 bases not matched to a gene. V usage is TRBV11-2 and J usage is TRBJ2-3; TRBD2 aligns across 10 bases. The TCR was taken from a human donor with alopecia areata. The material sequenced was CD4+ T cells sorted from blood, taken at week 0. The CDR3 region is CASSWLAGETDTQYF. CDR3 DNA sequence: TGTGCCAGCAGCTGGCTAGCGGGAGAGACAGATACGCAGTATTTT.